A selection of T cell receptor beta chains follows, all from one sample in a study of T cells in localized non-small cell lung cancer. Measured with immunoSEQ multiplex PCR; TCRdb has only the in-frame clones, and not every one. The sample carries 30,000 to 40,000 clones, roughly three quarters recorded once. The source was peripheral blood, collected before any cancer treatment. The receptors come from a male donor aged 60 or over with stage II squamous cell lung carcinoma. The CDR3 runs from the conserved cysteine through the conserved F or W. A D gene is named only where the DNA matches it firmly. Rows may omit the clone size; those that give it use once, few, many or a size class.

clone_size	d_call	j_call	v_call	cdr3_aa	cdr3_nt
-	TRBD2	TRBJ2-1	TRBV27	CASRGLAGSYNEQFF	TGTGCCAGCAGGGGACTAGCGGGCTCCTACAATGAGCAGTTCTTC
-	-	TRBJ2-7	TRBV5-1	CASSLLYRTEQYF	TGCGCCAGCAGCTTACTTTACAGAACTGAGCAGTACTTC
-	-	TRBJ2-5	TRBV18	CASSPRTGTPFETQYF	TGTGCCAGCTCACCGCGTACCGGGACCCCGTTCGAGACCCAGTACTTC
-	-	TRBJ2-7	TRBV4-2	CASSQEWDFPYEQYF	TGTGCCAGCAGCCAAGAATGGGACTTTCCCTACGAGCAGTACTTC
-	-	TRBJ1-1	TRBV6-1	CASSEDLVNTEAFF	TGTGCCAGCAGTGAAGACTTGGTGAACACTGAAGCTTTCTTT
-	TRBD1	TRBJ2-2	TRBV11-2	CASSWGQGGTGELFF	TGTGCCAGCAGCTGGGGACAGGGAGGTACCGGGGAGCTGTTTTTT
-	TRBD2	TRBJ2-3	TRBV29-1	CSVGTSGSGGDTQYF	TGCAGCGTTGGGACTAGCGGGAGTGGTGGAGATACGCAGTATTTT
-	TRBD1	TRBJ1-1	TRBV6-4	CASSDGGQGRAFF	TGTGCCAGCAGTGACGGTGGACAGGGTCGGGCTTTCTTT
-	TRBD1	TRBJ2-3	TRBV19	CASGARGSSGTDTQYF	TGTGCCAGTGGTGCCAGGGGGAGTTCTGGTACAGATACGCAGTATTTT
-	-	TRBJ2-1	TRBV13	CASSLTESSYNEQFF	TGTGCCAGCAGCCTAACGGAGAGCTCCTACAATGAGCAGTTCTTC
many	TRBD1	TRBJ1-1	TRBV30	CARGGQTNTEAFF	TGTGCCCGAGGGGGACAGACGAACACTGAAGCTTTCTTT
-	TRBD2	TRBJ2-5	TRBV14	CASSQRTSGAQETQYF	TGTGCCAGCAGCCAGAGGACTAGCGGGGCACAAGAGACCCAGTACTTC
-	-	TRBJ2-7	TRBV6-5	CASSYSWDRSYEQYF	TGTGCCAGCAGTTACTCTTGGGACCGCTCCTACGAGCAGTACTTC
few	-	TRBJ1-1	TRBV5-8	CASSSDMGNTEAFF	TGTGCCAGCAGCAGCGACATGGGGAACACTGAAGCTTTCTTT
-	TRBD1	TRBJ1-1	TRBV6-1	CASSEVDRPFRDRVTEAFF	TGTGCCAGCAGTGAAGTGGACAGGCCCTTCCGGGACAGGGTCACTGAAGCTTTCTTT
-	-	TRBJ1-5	TRBV5-5	CASSLLGPGVNQPQHF	TGTGCCAGCAGCTTGTTGGGTCCCGGGGTAAATCAGCCCCAGCATTTT
-	TRBD1	TRBJ1-2	TRBV11-2	CASSSRTGGDYGYTF	TGTGCCAGCAGCTCTCGGACAGGCGGGGACTATGGCTACACCTTC
-	TRBD1	TRBJ1-3	TRBV5-5	CASSRTGITGNTIYF	TGTGCCAGCAGCAGGACAGGGATCACTGGAAACACCATATATTTT
medium-sized	-	TRBJ1-1	TRBV30	CAWGAFGHTEAFF	TGTGCCTGGGGGGCCTTTGGGCACACTGAAGCTTTCTTT
-	-	TRBJ1-3	TRBV6-1	CASSEAYRTGNTIYF	TGTGCCAGCAGTGAAGCGTACAGGACTGGAAACACCATATATTTT
-	-	TRBJ1-1	TRBV14	CASSQDRGVRAEAFF	TGTGCCAGCAGCCAAGATCGGGGGGTTCGGGCTGAAGCTTTCTTT
-	-	TRBJ1-1	TRBV11-1	CASSSVRGDMRAFF	TGTGCCAGCAGCTCCGTCCGGGGGGATATGAGAGCTTTCTTT
-	TRBD1	TRBJ2-2	TRBV9	CASSPQGTGYTGELFF	TGTGCCAGCAGCCCTCAGGGGACAGGTTACACCGGGGAGCTGTTTTTT
-	TRBD2	TRBJ2-3	TRBV4-2	CASSQRSGGLAGLTDTQYF	TGTGCCAGCAGCCAGCGCTCCGGAGGACTAGCGGGGTTAACAGATACGCAGTATTTT
-	-	TRBJ1-1	TRBV6-1	CASSEWQDTEAFF	TGTGCCAGCAGTGAATGGCAGGACACTGAAGCTTTCTTT
-	TRBD2	TRBJ2-3	TRBV5-4	CASSLRGGLPSTDTQYF	TGTGCCAGCAGCCTCCGGGGGGGACTACCTAGCACAGATACGCAGTATTTT
-	-	TRBJ2-7	TRBV11-2	CASTRALSSYEQYF	TGTGCCAGCACCCGTGCTTTGAGCTCCTACGAGCAGTATTTC
-	TRBD1	TRBJ2-2	TRBV6-6	CAGKGQGVSTGELFF	TGTGCCGGAAAGGGACAGGGGGTGAGCACCGGGGAGCTGTTTTTT